Below are 21 T cell receptor beta chains sequenced from a single sample in a study of cytomegalovirus exposure and HLA in healthy donors. The PCR used 60 Vbeta and 13 Jbeta primers. The protocol was immunoSEQ multiplex PCR, while the TCRdb copy is restricted to in-frame clones and leaves out a portion. The sample holds around 130,000 clones, about two thirds seen once. Sample: PBMCs. These receptors originate from a human donor in good health.

This chain uses TRBV7-2 with TRBJ1-1, with TRBD1 as a possible D gene (5 bases). This CDR3 comprises 13 residues. Germline V gives CDR1 SGHTA, CDR2 FQGNSA. V lost 0 bases to trimming and J lost 6 bases, with 8 bases between them. The CDR3 nucleotides read TGTGCCAGCAGCTTAGCTTCAGGGTCTGAAGCTTTCTTT. Residues: CASSLASGSEAFF.

The chain uses TRBV5-4 and TRBJ2-3; D remains unclear. V lost 4 bases to trimming and J lost 0 bases, with 21 bases between them. CDR3 length: 18 amino acids. CDR1 and CDR2 from the germline V gene are SGHNT and YYREEE (reference sequence). The CDR3 DNA reads as TGTGCCAGCAGCATGAGACGTGGGCCGGTTAGTAGCACAGATACGCAGTATTTT. Amino acid sequence: CASSMRRGPVSSTDTQYF.

The chain has TRBV19 and TRBJ2-3; 10 nucleotides align to TRBD2. Germline values: CDR1 LNHDA, CDR2 SQIVND (reference sequence). Trimming cost V 6 bases and J 3 bases; bases outside gene matches: 6. The CDR3 covers 15 residues. The CDR3 DNA is TGTGCCAGTAGCAGCGGGGGGGCCTTGACAGATACGCAGTATTTT. The encoded protein is CASSSGGALTDTQYF.

This clone showed up just once. This chain uses TRBV19 with TRBJ2-1, with 8 bases aligning to TRBD1. CDR1 is LNHDA, CDR2 SQIVND, per germline (reference sequence). J was trimmed by 2 bases and V by 5 bases; bases with no gene match: 5. CDR3 length equals 15 residues. As DNA, the CDR3 is TGTGCCAGTAGTCCGACAGGGGAGCCCTACAATGAGCAGTTCTTC. It encodes CASSPTGEPYNEQFF.

The J gene is TRBJ2-5, the V gene TRBV5-6; D gene uncertain. V was shortened by 4 bases and J by 7 bases, with 14 bases between the two germline ends. CDR3 length equals 13 residues. Germline CDR1 SGHDT, CDR2 YYEEEE. This CDR3 reads CASSPRLPLTQYF. The CDR3 DNA follows: TGTGCCAGCAGCCCGAGACTCCCACTGACCCAGTACTTC.

This clone appeared a few times. The V gene is TRBV28, the J gene TRBJ2-7, with no clear D. Germline CDR1 is MDHEN and CDR2 is SYDVKM. Trimming left V 2 bases short and J 4 bases short, with 6 bases between. The CDR3 spans 12 residues. The DNA of the CDR3 is TGTGCCAGCAGTTTAATGGAGTACGAGCAGTACTTC. Amino acid sequence: CASSLMEYEQYF.

The gene calls are TRBV5-4 and TRBJ1-1; the match to TRBD1 covers 9 bases. J was trimmed by 10 bases and V by 4 bases; bases with no gene match: 11. The germline gives CDR1 SGHNT, CDR2 YYREEE (reference sequence). The CDR3 is 14 amino acids. The CDR3: CASSHDRGVGGAFF. The DNA of the CDR3 is TGTGCCAGCAGCCACGACAGGGGGGTGGGAGGAGCTTTCTTT. Full variable domain (remainder filled in from reference TRBV5-4 and TRBJ1-1): ETGVTQSPTHLIKTRGQQVTLRCSSQSGHNTVSWYQQALGQGPQFIFQYYREEENGRGNFPPRFSGLQFPNYSSELNVNALELDDSALYLCASSHDRGVGGAFFGQGTRLTVV.

The chain couples TRBV18 to TRBJ2-2; the match to TRBD1 covers 7 bases. The CDR3 totals 16 residues. V shed 5 bases, J shed 2 bases, and the junction held 8 bases outside the gene matches. In germline, CDR1 is KGHSH, CDR2 LQKENI. The CDR3 protein is CASSSGTGVNTGELFF. The CDR3 nucleotides read TGTGCCAGCTCATCAGGAACAGGGGTTAACACCGGGGAGCTGTTTTTT.

This chain joins TRBV20-1 and TRBJ1-2; D is unresolved. Trimming left V 0 bases short and J 8 bases short, with 4 bases between. This CDR3 region has 10 residues. CDR1 is DFQATT, CDR2 SNEGSKA, per germline (reference sequence). The chain's CDR3 is CSARDSGYTF. The CDR3 bases are TGCAGTGCTAGAGATAGCGGCTACACCTTC.

The V call is TRBV27, the J call TRBJ1-3; D not resolved. CDR3 length: 14 residues. Trimming shortened V by 6 bases and J by 0 bases, and 9 bases separated the two germline ends. The germline CDR1 and CDR2 sequences are MNHEY and SMNVEV (reference sequence). CDR3 nucleotides: TGTGCCAGCAGGACTACCTACTCTGGAAACACCATATATTTT. Its translation: CASRTTYSGNTIYF.

The V gene is TRBV7-2, the J gene TRBJ2-1; the match to TRBD2 covers 9 bases. The CDR3 runs to 16 residues. Germline trimming cut 5 bases from V and 4 bases from J; bases unmatched to any gene: 9. Germline CDR1 reads SGHTA; CDR2 reads FQGNSA. The CDR3 nucleotides are TGTGCCAGCAGCCCACAACGCGGGAGGGGTTACAATGAGCAGTTCTTC. Its protein product is CASSPQRGRGYNEQFF.

This chain links TRBV10-1 with TRBJ2-4, with 11 bases fitting TRBD2. The CDR3 extends over 18 amino acids. Per germline, CDR1 WNHNN and CDR2 SYGVQD (reference sequence). V shed 8 bases and J 0 bases; nucleotides not matched to a gene: 12. The CDR3 reads CASAEETSGNLAKNIQYF. The CDR3 region has the DNA TGCGCCAGCGCGGAGGAGACTAGCGGGAATCTAGCCAAAAACATTCAGTACTTC.

This chain joins TRBV4-3 and TRBJ2-7; a possible D gene is TRBD1 (5 bases). This CDR3 is built from 14 residues. V dropped 1 base and J dropped 2 bases, with 9 bases sitting between them. Germline V gene sequence: CDR1 LGHNA, CDR2 YSLEER. The chain's CDR3 is CASSQGSGTYEQYF. The CDR3 region has the DNA TGCGCCAGCAGCCAAGGTTCAGGGACCTACGAGCAGTACTTC.

V usage is TRBV5-4 and J usage is TRBJ2-3; possibly TRBD1 for D (5 bases). The V end was cut by 5 bases, the J end by 3 bases, with 19 bases between. Germline V gene data show CDR1 as SGHNT and CDR2 as YYREEE (reference sequence). The CDR3 is 16 amino acids. As DNA, the CDR3 is TGTGCCAGCAGACCAACCCAGGGAAATAGGACAGATACGCAGTATTTT. Translating gives CASRPTQGNRTDTQYF.

The chain recombines TRBV29-1 with TRBJ1-1; 7 bases map to TRBD1. Germline CDR1 is SQVTM and CDR2 is ANQGSEA. V gave up 0 bases and J gave up 8 bases; unmatched junction bases: 6. The CDR3 loop spans 13 amino acids. The CDR3 DNA reads as TGCAGCGTTGAAGAGAGACAGGGAACCGAAGCTTTCTTT. The encoded protein is CSVEERQGTEAFF.

The DNA of the CDR3 is TGTGCCAGTAGCCCCGGGCAGGGGGCTGGCTACGAGCAGTACTTC. Translation: CASSPGQGAGYEQYF. The V call is TRBV19, the J call TRBJ2-7, with TRBD1 matching 8 bases. The V gene's germline CDR1 is LNHDA and CDR2 SQIVND (reference sequence). CDR3 length: 15 residues. After removal of 6 bases from V and 3 bases from J, the junction contained 10 bases not matched to a gene.

The CDR3 DNA sequence: TGTGCCATCAGTAGCGAGGGGGCCTATGGCTACACCTTC. It yields the protein CAISSEGAYGYTF. The chain couples TRBV10-3 to TRBJ1-2, with 7 bases matching TRBD1. The V and J ends lost 5 bases and 4 bases, in that order; junction bases with no gene match: 4. Germline V lookup: CDR1 ENHRY, CDR2 SYGVKD. The CDR3 covers 13 residues.

The rearrangement joins TRBV7-9 to TRBJ2-5; a weak D match, TRBD2 (6 bases). Between the trimmed V and J ends, which lost 0 bases and 5 bases, there was a span of 19 bases. This CDR3 contains 17 residues. Germline V gives CDR1 SEHNR, CDR2 FQNEAQ (reference sequence). Here the CDR3 reads CASSLAGKDYPAETQYF. Written as DNA, the CDR3 is TGTGCCAGCAGCTTAGCAGGGAAGGACTACCCGGCGGAGACCCAGTACTTC.

This chain uses TRBV4-2 with TRBJ2-3; perhaps TRBD2 as D (6 bases). Germline assignment: CDR1 LGHNA and CDR2 YNFKEQ. Trimming stripped 1 base from V and 1 base from J, with 9 bases between. The length of the CDR3 is 15 residues. The CDR3 is CASSQVRERTDTQYF. The DNA of the CDR3 is TGTGCCAGCAGCCAAGTACGGGAGCGCACAGATACGCAGTATTTT.

The chain is built from TRBV19 and TRBJ2-1, with 10 bases lining up with TRBD2. In germline, CDR1 is LNHDA, CDR2 SQIVND (reference sequence). Trimming at V came to 3 bases and at J to 8 bases, leaving 7 bases not matched to a gene. The length of the CDR3 is 15 residues. The CDR3 loop is CASSITVSGRDEQFF. The CDR3 coding sequence is TGTGCCAGTAGTATTACCGTGAGCGGGAGGGATGAGCAGTTCTTC.

The genes are TRBV5-1 and TRBJ1-5; TRBD1 is a possible D gene (6 bases). Germline CDR1 reads SGHRS; CDR2 reads YFSETQ. The length of the CDR3 is 15 residues. V lost 0 bases to trimming and J lost 5 bases, with 12 bases between them. The CDR3 loop reads CASSLAGVRDQPQHF. The DNA for the CDR3 is TGCGCCAGCAGCTTGGCAGGGGTGCGGGATCAGCCCCAGCATTTT.